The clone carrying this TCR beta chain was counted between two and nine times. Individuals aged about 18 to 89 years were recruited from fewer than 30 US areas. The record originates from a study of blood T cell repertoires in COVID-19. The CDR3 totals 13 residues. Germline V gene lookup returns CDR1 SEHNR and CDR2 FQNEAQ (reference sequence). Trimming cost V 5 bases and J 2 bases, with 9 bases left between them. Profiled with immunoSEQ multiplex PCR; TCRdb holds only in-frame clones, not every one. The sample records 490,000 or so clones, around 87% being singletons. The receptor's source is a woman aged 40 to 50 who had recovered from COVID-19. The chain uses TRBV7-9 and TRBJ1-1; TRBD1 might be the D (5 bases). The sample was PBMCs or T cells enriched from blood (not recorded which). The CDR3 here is CASSRTGNTEAFF. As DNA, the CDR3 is TGTGCCAGCAGCCGTACAGGAAACACTGAAGCTTTCTTT. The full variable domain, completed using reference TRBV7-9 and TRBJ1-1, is DTGVSQNPRHKITKRGQNVTFRCDPISEHNRLYWYRQTLGQGPEFLTYFQNEAQLEKSRLLSDRFSAERPKGSFSTLEIQRTEQGDSAMYLCASSRTGNTEAFFGQGTRLTVV.